The 11 T cell receptor beta chains given below trace back to one sample, sequenced in a study of shared clonotypes between healthy human individuals. Positive CCR7 selection of CD45RO-negative cells yielded the naive CD8 cells, and terminally differentiated effector memory CD45RA+ cells were excluded. The assay was immunoSEQ multiplex PCR, and TCRdb's table has in-frame clones only and misses some. The sample lists about 2 million clones; about 95% were seen once. The sequenced material came from naive CD8+ T cells sorted from blood. These receptors all stem from a man between 18 and 35 years old in good health.

The chain is built from TRBV7-8 and TRBJ1-5, with a tentative D call TRBD1 (6 bases). CDR3 length equals 14 residues. Germline CDR1 and CDR2: SGHVS and FQNEAQ. The V end was cut by 2 bases, the J end by 6 bases, with 11 bases between. The CDR3 region has the DNA TGTGCCAGCAGCTTAAAGGGGGGAACTCAGCCCCAGCATTTT. Translation: CASSLKGGTQPQHF.

The chain carries TRBV5-6 and TRBJ1-6; 9 bases align to TRBD1. Germline trimming cut 1 base from V and 11 bases from J; bases unmatched to any gene: 7. The germline V gene has CDR1 SGHDT and CDR2 YYEEEE. This CDR3 has 15 residues. CDR3 residues: CASSLFGTGLTPLHF. In DNA form, the CDR3 reads TGTGCCAGCAGCTTGTTTGGGACAGGGTTAACACCCCTCCACTTT.

The rearrangement joins TRBV6-1 to TRBJ2-1, with TRBD2 as a possible D gene (6 bases). From germline, CDR1 is MNHNS and CDR2 SASEGT. The CDR3 sequence is 16 residues long. Trimming shortened V by 3 bases and J by 6 bases, and 18 bases separated the two germline ends. The CDR3 loop reads CASSDWRDYVLNEQFF. The CDR3 DNA reads TGTGCCAGCAGTGACTGGAGGGATTATGTACTCAATGAGCAGTTCTTC.

The chain couples TRBV4-1 to TRBJ1-1; D gene uncertain. V was trimmed by 2 bases and J by 1 base, leaving 11 bases between them. The CDR3 runs to 15 residues. The germline CDR1 and CDR2 sequences are MGHRA and YSYEKL. Here the CDR3 DNA reads TGCGCCAGCAGCCAAATCCGGGTCCAGAACACTGAAGCTTTCTTT. Amino acid sequence: CASSQIRVQNTEAFF.

The chain is built from TRBV13 and TRBJ2-3; TRBD1 is a possible D gene (5 bases). Trimming stripped 5 bases from V and 4 bases from J, with 13 bases between. Per germline, CDR1 PRHDT and CDR2 FYEKMQ (reference sequence). The CDR3 is made up of 14 amino acids. The CDR3 spells CASSGAVRADTQYF. In DNA form, the CDR3 reads TGTGCCAGCAGCGGGGCGGTGAGAGCAGATACGCAGTATTTT.

Only a few counts were recorded for this clone. The chain uses TRBV5-6 and TRBJ2-7, with D possibly matching TRBD1 (6 bases). CDR1 is SGHDT and CDR2 is YYEEEE in the germline V gene. Trimming left V 1 base short and J 0 bases short, with 8 bases between. The CDR3 has 14 residues. CDR3 bases: TGTGCCAGCAGCTTGCGGGACATCTCCTACGAGCAGTACTTC. It is translated as CASSLRDISYEQYF.

V gene TRBV19 combines with J gene TRBJ1-1, with D uncertain. The CDR3 covers 15 residues. Germline CDR1 reads LNHDA; CDR2 reads SQIVND (reference sequence). V gave up 3 bases and J gave up 1 base, with 12 bases separating them. CDR3 bases: TGTGCCAGTAGTATCAGTCTCCTGACGAACACTGAAGCTTTCTTT. Residues: CASSISLLTNTEAFF.

The chain carries TRBV27 and TRBJ2-7, with D possibly being TRBD1 (6 bases). V dropped 3 bases and J dropped 0 bases, with 12 bases sitting between them. CDR1 and CDR2 from the germline V gene are MNHEY and SMNVEV (reference sequence). This CDR3 has 15 residues. The CDR3 loop is CASSLRDRSSYEQYF. In DNA, the CDR3 is TGTGCCAGCAGTTTGAGAGACAGGAGCTCCTACGAGCAGTACTTC.

This chain connects TRBV7-6 to TRBJ2-3; unclear D gene. Trimming stripped 2 bases from V and 0 bases from J, with 12 bases between. This CDR3 is built from 16 residues. The germline V gene has CDR1 SGHVS and CDR2 FNYEAQ. DNA of the CDR3: TGTGCCAGCAGCTTAAAAAGCGTAACTAGCACAGATACGCAGTATTTT. Protein: CASSLKSVTSTDTQYF.

This clone was picked up one time. J is TRBJ2-2 and V is TRBV30; D might be TRBD2 (7 bases). V was cut by 7 bases and J by 5 bases, with 14 bases left in between. Germline CDR1 reads GTSNPN; CDR2 reads SVGIG (reference sequence). The CDR3 totals 13 residues. In nucleotides, the CDR3 is TGTGCCTTACGGGGGGCAGGTACCGGGGAGCTGTTTTTT. The encoded protein is CALRGAGTGELFF.

A word on this clone: Other DNA variants within this sample encode the same CDR3. The V and J genes are TRBV30 and TRBJ2-7; D gene unclear. This CDR3 comprises 15 residues. Per germline, CDR1 GTSNPN and CDR2 SVGIG (reference sequence). Trimming pared 0 bases from V and 0 bases from J, leaving 12 bases between. In nucleotides, the CDR3 is TGTGCCTGGAGTGTATCGGCAGGTTCCTCCTACGAGCAGTACTTC. Encoded protein: CAWSVSAGSSYEQYF.